This T cell receptor beta chain was sequenced during a study of control samples from healthy donors and cancer patients. This table comes from immunoSEQ multiplex PCR, and its TCRdb copy is limited to in-frame clones, with some not included. The sample has over 150,000 clones; 80% to 95% are singletons. Germline CDR1 is SEHNR and CDR2 is FQNEAQ (reference sequence). This CDR3 has 15 residues. With 1 base removed from V and 1 base from J, the gap between germline ends came to 10 bases. The J gene is TRBJ1-1, the V gene TRBV7-9; tentative D call: TRBD1 (5 bases). This TCR derives from a woman between 35 and 50 years old in good health. Sequencing was done on a sample of blood. CDR3 DNA sequence: TGTGCCAGCAGCTTAGAGGGACGGGGGAACACTGAAGCTTTCTTT. Translated, it gives CASSLEGRGNTEAFF.